The next 24 T cell receptor beta chains were all read from a single sample in a study of T cells in localized non-small cell lung cancer. Here immunoSEQ multiplex PCR was the method, and the copy in TCRdb shows in-frame clones only, minus some. In the table there are under 55,000 clones, less than 85% of which are singletons. The specimen comprised PBMCs, sampled before any cancer treatment. These TCRs come from a woman aged 35 to 75 with stage II lung adenocarcinoma.

Regarding this clone: This may arise from a read error, as a much more abundant clone is one base away. The chain uses TRBV11-3 and TRBJ2-7, with no clear D. This CDR3 comprises 14 residues. Trimming removed 1 base from V and 2 bases from J, with 9 bases in between. The germline V gene has CDR1 SGHNT and CDR2 YENEEA. CDR3 region: CASSLGPRPYEQYF. The CDR3, as DNA: TGTGCCAGCAGCTTAGGACCGAGGCCCTACGAGCAGTACTTC. Full variable domain (missing parts from reference TRBV11-3 and TRBJ2-7): EAGVVQSPRYKIIEKKQPVAFWCNPISGHNTLYWYLQNLGQGPELLIRYENEEAVDDSQLPKDRFSAERLKGVDSTLKIQPAELGDSAVYLCASSLGPRPYEQYFGPGTRLTVT.

The V call is TRBV11-2, the J call TRBJ2-3; 8 nucleotides align to TRBD1. Germline trimming cut 5 bases from V and 9 bases from J; bases unmatched to any gene: 7. The CDR3 sequence is 13 residues long. The germline V gene encodes CDR1 SGHAT and CDR2 FQNNGV. In nucleotides, the CDR3 is TGTGCCAGCAGCATGGACAGGGAAGCCACGCAGTATTTT. Translating it yields CASSMDREATQYF.

This clone was counted a single time. The chain carries TRBV29-1 and TRBJ2-7; D gene uncertain. The CDR3 has 13 amino acids. Germline V gene data show CDR1 as SQVTM and CDR2 as ANQGSEA. Trimming left V 2 bases short and J 4 bases short, with 12 bases between. The CDR3: CSVESRQTYEQYF. CDR3 nucleotide sequence: TGCAGCGTTGAAAGCCGGCAGACGTACGAGCAGTACTTC.

This sequence joins TRBV19 and TRBJ2-5, with TRBD2 as a possible D gene (6 bases). Germline values: CDR1 LNHDA, CDR2 SQIVND (reference sequence). Trimming left V 7 bases short and J 2 bases short, with 11 bases between. This CDR3 has 13 residues. The CDR3 sequence: CASTPEGQETQYF. The DNA for the CDR3 is TGTGCCAGTACCCCGGAGGGTCAAGAGACCCAGTACTTC.

The chain joins TRBV5-6 to TRBJ2-7, with D uncertain. V dropped 2 bases and J dropped 3 bases, with 12 bases sitting between them. The CDR3 is 14 amino acids. CDR1 and CDR2 from the germline V gene are SGHDT and YYEEEE. The CDR3 here is CASSLTLNIYEQYF. As DNA, the CDR3 is TGTGCCAGCAGCTTAACACTGAACATCTACGAGCAGTACTTC. Full variable domain (outside the CDR3, taken from reference TRBV5-6 and TRBJ2-7): DAGVTQSPTHLIKTRGQQVTLRCSPKSGHDTVSWYQQALGQGPQFIFQYYEEEERQRGNFPDRFSGHQFPNYSSELNVNALLLGDSALYLCASSLTLNIYEQYFGPGTRLTVT.

This clone has only a few counts. The chain links TRBV28 to TRBJ2-5; maybe TRBD1 (6 bases). The CDR3 has 15 amino acids. The germline V gene encodes CDR1 MDHEN and CDR2 SYDVKM. The V end lost 4 bases, the J end lost 5 bases, and 17 bases lay between the germline ends. The CDR3 DNA is TGTGCCAGCAGTTCGTTGTGGGGCCAGGGGGAGACCCAGTACTTC. Its translation: CASSSLWGQGETQYF.

The chain joins TRBV27 to TRBJ1-1; possible D gene TRBD1, 6 bases. In germline, CDR1 is MNHEY, CDR2 SMNVEV (reference sequence). Trimming left V 6 bases short and J 2 bases short, with 22 bases between. CDR3 length equals 17 residues. As DNA, the CDR3 is TGTGCCAGCAGCGTCGCTACAGGGTACCGAATTAACACTGAAGCTTTCTTT. The encoded protein is CASSVATGYRINTEAFF.

The chain has TRBV6-1 and TRBJ1-5, with D tentatively TRBD1 (6 bases). Germline assignment: CDR1 MNHNS and CDR2 SASEGT. V lost 10 bases to trimming and J lost 2 bases, with 9 bases between them. The CDR3 is 12 residues long. CDR3 protein: CATRQGNQPQHF. The CDR3 DNA follows: TGTGCCACCCGACAGGGCAATCAGCCCCAGCATTTT.

This rearrangement joins TRBV25-1 to TRBJ1-4; 7 bases are a match to TRBD1. The CDR3 consists of 15 residues. J was trimmed by 5 bases and V by 2 bases; bases with no gene match: 5. The germline CDR1 and CDR2 sequences are MGHDK and SYGVNS. CDR3 in DNA: TGTGCCAGCAGTGAAGCCGGGACAGTCAATGAAAAACTGTTTTTT. Its protein product is CASSEAGTVNEKLFF.

The J gene is TRBJ2-7, the V gene TRBV7-9; D not resolved. V was pared by 5 bases and J by 9 bases, with 14 bases between. The CDR3 spans 12 residues. Germline V lookup: CDR1 SEHNR, CDR2 FQNEAQ (reference sequence). CDR3 protein: CASSLNSYWQYF. The CDR3 region has the DNA TGTGCCAGCAGCCTCAACTCCTATTGGCAGTACTTC.

The V call is TRBV4-3, the J call TRBJ1-2; possibly TRBD1 for D (5 bases). Germline CDR1 is LGHNA and CDR2 is YSLEER. The CDR3 is made up of 15 amino acids. Trimming left V 1 base short and J 1 base short, with 10 bases between. CDR3 amino acids: CASSQGVGGNYGYTF. Here the CDR3 DNA reads TGCGCCAGCAGCCAAGGGGTCGGGGGTAACTATGGCTACACCTTC.

The V and J genes are TRBV5-6 and TRBJ1-5, with 7 bases aligning to TRBD1. Germline V gene sequence: CDR1 SGHDT, CDR2 YYEEEE. CDR3 length: 15 residues. The junction had 7 bases not matched to a gene; V was cut back by 4 bases and J by 3 bases. The CDR3 DNA is TGTGCCAGCAGCCGGGACAGCGAATACAATCAGCCCCAGCATTTT. This codes for CASSRDSEYNQPQHF.

The CDR3, as DNA: TGTGCCAGCAGCTCACAGTCGCCTGGAAACACCATATATTTT. Protein sequence: CASSSQSPGNTIYF. The chain combines TRBV7-2 with TRBJ1-3; D gene ambiguous. CDR1 is SGHTA, CDR2 FQGNSA, per germline. V was clipped by 4 bases and J by 2 bases, with 9 bases between them. CDR3 length: 14 residues.

V gene TRBV7-2 combines with J gene TRBJ2-7, with a weak D call TRBD1 (5 bases). Trimming removed 0 bases from V and 5 bases from J, with 14 bases in between. CDR1 SGHTA and CDR2 FQGNSA come from the germline V gene. The CDR3 is 15 residues long. The CDR3 DNA sequence: TGTGCCAGCAGCTTAGCTCTTTCAGGGCTCGACGAGCAGTACTTC. It specifies CASSLALSGLDEQYF. Complete variable domain (other parts from reference TRBV7-2 and TRBJ2-7): GAGVSQSPSNKVTEKGKDVELRCDPISGHTALYWYRQSLGQGLEFLIYFQGNSAPDKSGLPSDRFSAERTGGSVSTLTIQRTQQEDSAVYLCASSLALSGLDEQYFGPGTRLTVT.

The chain joins TRBV25-1 to TRBJ1-1; D ambiguous. V lost 7 bases and J lost 4, with 13 bases in between. CDR3 length equals 13 residues. Germline assignment: CDR1 MGHDK and CDR2 SYGVNS. The CDR3 DNA is TGTGCCAGCAATGAGGGATTCGGCACTGAAGCTTTCTTT. Its translation: CASNEGFGTEAFF.

This clone was detected only a few times. V and J are TRBV6-5 and TRBJ1-3; D is unresolved. The CDR3 is made up of 16 amino acids. CDR1 and CDR2 from the germline V gene are MNHEY and SVGAGI. Trimming removed 0 bases at V and 0 bases at J, with 9 bases between. CDR3 amino acids: CASSYSREYSGNTIYF. CDR3 in DNA: TGTGCCAGCAGTTACTCACGGGAGTACTCTGGAAACACCATATATTTT.

A few counts support this clone. This chain connects TRBV6-5 to TRBJ1-1, with D perhaps matching TRBD1 (5 bases). CDR3 size: 11 residues. Germline V gives CDR1 MNHEY, CDR2 SVGAGI. V was pared by 9 bases and J by 6 bases, with 11 bases between. The chain's CDR3 is CASTDSSEAFF. CDR3 coding DNA: TGTGCCAGTACCGACAGTTCTGAAGCTTTCTTT.

V gene TRBV6-6 combines with J gene TRBJ1-1; 7 bases agree with TRBD1. J lost 8 bases, V lost 4 bases, and 13 bases had no gene match. Germline-derived CDR1 and CDR2 are MNHNY and SVGAGI (reference sequence). The CDR3 totals 15 residues. The CDR3 loop is CASSFRRGRMIEAFF. The CDR3 nucleotides read TGTGCCAGCAGTTTCCGGAGGGGGCGGATGATCGAAGCTTTCTTT.

This clone was seen just once. The genes are TRBV28 and TRBJ1-2; D remains unclear. CDR1 is MDHEN and CDR2 is SYDVKM in the germline V gene. The CDR3 contains 15 residues. V dropped 3 bases and J dropped 5 bases, with 16 bases sitting between them. This CDR3 is CASSFGSGSGYGYTF. The CDR3 nucleotides read TGTGCCAGCAGTTTTGGGTCGGGATCAGGTTATGGCTACACCTTC.

The V call is TRBV6-5, the J call TRBJ2-2; D possibly matches TRBD1 or TRBD2 (6 bases each). Trimming stripped 4 bases from V and 5 bases from J, with 11 bases between. This CDR3 is built from 14 residues. Per germline, CDR1 MNHEY and CDR2 SVGAGI. CDR3 bases: TGTGCCAGCAGTTCTCAGGGGACTACCGGGGAGCTGTTTTTT. Protein product: CASSSQGTTGELFF.

The chain uses TRBV29-1 and TRBJ2-7, with TRBD1 as a possible D gene (5 bases). Germline CDR1 reads SQVTM; CDR2 reads ANQGSEA. V was clipped by 4 bases and J by 4 bases, with 14 bases between them. The CDR3 has 13 amino acids. As DNA, the CDR3 is TGCAGCGTTGCAAGGACAACTGATTACGAGCAGTACTTC. It specifies CSVARTTDYEQYF.

The gene calls are TRBV2 and TRBJ2-1, with D hard to call. The CDR3 is 13 amino acids. Looked up from germline, CDR1 is SNHLY and CDR2 is FYNNEI. Trimming removed 5 bases from V and 4 bases from J, with 9 bases in between. CDR3 sequence reads: CASSLGRYNEQFF. Written as DNA, the CDR3 is TGTGCCAGCAGTCTCGGAAGGTACAATGAGCAGTTCTTC.

The sample holds one count of this clone. J is TRBJ1-1 and V is TRBV10-3; no clear D. The CDR3 runs to 13 residues. Trimming shortened V by 4 bases and J by 1 base, and 7 bases separated the two germline ends. In germline, CDR1 is ENHRY, CDR2 SYGVKD. This CDR3 is CAISALKNTEAFF. As DNA, the CDR3 is TGTGCCATCAGTGCTCTCAAGAACACTGAAGCTTTCTTT.

V gene TRBV27 combines with J gene TRBJ1-4; 7 bases match TRBD1. There are 15 residues in the CDR3. The V gene end was trimmed by 6 bases and the J gene end by 5 bases; junction bases not matched to a gene: 9. From germline, CDR1 is MNHEY and CDR2 SMNVEV (reference sequence). The CDR3 region has the DNA TGTGCCAGCAGGCTCCAGGGGGACCCAAATGAAAAACTGTTTTTT. The encoded protein is CASRLQGDPNEKLFF. The full variable domain, its missing parts supplied by reference TRBV27 and TRBJ1-4, is EAQVTQNPRYLITVTGKKLTVTCSQNMNHEYMSWYRQDPGLGLRQIYYSMNVEVTDKGDVPEGYKVSRKEKRNFPLILESPSPNQTSLYFCASRLQGDPNEKLFFGSGTQLSVL.